This TCR beta chain was obtained from a study of cytomegalovirus exposure and HLA in healthy donors (dated by TCRdb to about 2017). General notes on the study: In an earlier analysis of approximately 640 of the donors, 250 to 300 Gb of sequence data and 90 million to 120 million unique TCR beta sequences from 150 million to 200 million T cells were reported. An early release covering some 640 HLA-typed donors comprised about 300 gigabases of sequencing data and approximately 80 million unique TCR sequences. Among the roughly 400 genotyped donors, around 79% belonged to the genetic ancestry cluster associated with self-reported Caucasian donors. The study aimed to test whether signatures of past pathogen exposure could be identified by cataloging public T cell receptors. Using immunosequencing, the study profiled T cell repertoires from some 670 subjects and related those repertoires to cytomegalovirus serostatus. Besides the first cohort of roughly 700 subjects, a separate validation cohort made up of 120 different subjects was used. To predict cytomegalovirus infection status, the study combined high-throughput TCR immunosequencing, statistical association of individual TCRs with disease status, and machine learning. To study patterns of TCR occurrence, a later analysis re-analyzed previously published TCR beta repertoires from 500 to 850 donors and added high-resolution HLA genotyping. In the later analysis, no new phenotypic data were used to find candidate immune exposures; instead, reliance was placed on TCR beta sequences and their occurrence across donors. To decide whether each TCR beta V gene segment behaved as functional or pseudogenic, an earlier analysis of approximately 590 of the donors relied on high-throughput TCR beta sequencing. Donor age, sex, ethnicity and CMV serostatus were collected together with the repertoire data. In a later genetic analysis, genome-wide SNP genotypes for about 60% of the 666 donors were used, and that subset was treated as a discovery cohort. All discovery cohort repertoires had been generated on a single sequencing platform. HLA typing included class I and class II loci at four-digit resolution. The number of donors typed differed by locus, with roughly 620-630 for A, B, C, DRB1 and DQB1, approximately 500 for DQA1, over 600 for DPA1, and approximately 470 for DPB1. About five DR-DQ haplotypes were handled as single units for association and clustering, since linkage in the cohort was strong. Across approximately 400 genotyped donors of the cohort, an average of about 200,000 unique TCR beta nucleotide sequences per donor were sequenced, and around 19% of those sequences were non-productive. On the study overall, not on this receptor specifically: In a later analysis, TCR association rates were found to vary across HLA loci, with the most associated TCRs seen for DRB1 alleles and the fewest for HLA-C alleles. A further reported finding was that TCR beta sequences accurately predicted the HLA-A and HLA-B alleles for most subjects in the first cohort. In a later analysis, around 17,000 TCR beta sequences were associated with specific HLA alleles at a false discovery rate of 0.05. A later analysis found that HLA-associated TCR beta chains were more clonally expanded and had lower generation probabilities than equally common non-associated chains. CMV serostatus was the only immune exposure information available for the cohort. Presence/absence analyses assumed roughly uniform sequencing depth across donors, an assumption that may not hold. In a later analysis, most CMV-associated TCR beta chains were found to appear HLA-restricted, with HLA associations seemingly driven largely by CMV exposure. Cytomegalovirus status was reported to be diagnosed by the classifier with high specificity and sensitivity in both the original and validation cohorts. The study gave a list of some 150 TCR beta chains associated with cytomegalovirus. An earlier analysis of approximately 540 of the donors showed that most TCR beta V segments appeared in productive rearrangements either about 87% or about 30% of the time, which broadly matched IMGT annotations. While some public TCRs were present in many individuals, most TCR sequences turned up only very rarely across donors. A few of the identified cytomegalovirus-associated TCR beta chains were confirmed in vitro to be specific for cytomegalovirus antigens. This cohort had only TCR beta chains sequenced, and the lack of alpha or paired-chain data limited which features could be detected. Compared with the 666-donor mean, donors in an Asian-associated ancestry cluster had fewer N-insertions in productive TCRs, according to a later genetic analysis. A cluster of highly shared sequence variants was judged likely to represent a technical artifact of the sequencing pipeline. HLA typing was unavailable for some donors at each locus, so association tests used only the typed subset. When HLA alleles, especially DR and DQ, strongly co-occurred, attributing TCR associations to individual alleles was difficult. Correlated functional status among segregating V segments might be attributable to linkage disequilibrium, but an unknown experimental factor could not be ruled out. V-gene and J-gene trimming of TCR beta chains was associated with a missense DCLRE1C variant in a later genetic analysis, and the association was replicated in an independent cohort. The authors suggested that the approach could potentially be generalized to other disease states and immunological phenotypes. Over 15 rarely observed V segments, including chromosome 9 orphons, were excluded from the earlier analysis of some 590 of the donors because counts were too low. Several of the top co-occurrence clusters appeared to be linked to parvovirus B19, influenza, CMV and Epstein-Barr virus, according to a later analysis.

In total, 666 healthy bone marrow donors made up the cohort. All cohort members were sampled while nominally healthy, although unrecorded immune exposures were likely present. The donor tested CMV seropositive and was one of the 289 seropositive cohort members. Every donor gave a peripheral blood sample, and the peripheral blood mononuclear cells from that sample were used for TCR beta sequencing. The Qiagen DNeasy Blood Extraction Kit was used to extract genomic DNA from the blood cell samples. Remarks on this clone: Its antigen remains undetermined.

The library relied on the immunoSEQ multiplex PCR assay. The multiplex PCR relied on a mix of 60 forward primers for TCR Vbeta segments and 13 reverse primers for TCR Jbeta segments. The CDR3 region of rearranged TCR beta genes was amplified from genomic DNA with a multiplex PCR assay. The Illumina HiSeq System was used to sequence the amplified TCR beta libraries as 87-base-pair reads. As for the authors' bioinformatics: A later analysis tallied roughly 80 million unique TCR beta chains across the 666 repertoires, and around 9.9 million of those chains were shared by two or more donors. A nearest-neighbor algorithm error-corrected the raw reads and collapsed the reads into unique sequences, merging closely related sequences to remove PCR and sequencing errors. To assign V, D and J gene segments, CDR3 sequences were aligned to IMGT reference sequences. For a sequence to be retained, a match of at least six nucleotides was required to both a V gene segment and a J gene segment. Rearrangements were classified as productive when the CDR3 lacked stop codons and remained in frame with V and J, and all other rearrangements were classified as non-productive. CDR3 was defined according to IMGT convention as the region running from the second conserved V-encoded cysteine to the conserved J-encoded phenylalanine. The earlier analysis of some 550 of the donors excluded any sequence lacking an unambiguous match to a single V gene segment. An earlier analysis of under 750 of the donors called V segments functional above 56.7% productive rearrangements and segregating when the between-donor standard deviation exceeded 5%. A statistical classification framework was developed to diagnose cytomegalovirus status using the catalog of TCR beta chain sequences. A later analysis assigned V and J genes by comparing TCR nucleotide sequences with IMGT/GENE-DB human TR gene sequences. The TCRdist pipeline was used in a later analysis to assign CDR3 sequences and most-parsimonious VDJ recombination scenarios. In a later analysis, each TCR beta chain was defined by its CDR3 amino acid sequence together with its V-gene family, and reads lacking a unique V-gene family were excluded. In a later analysis, 550 to 650 highly shared, low-generation-probability nucleotide sequences were removed to address suspected cross-contamination and a sequencing artifact. For each public chain, a later analysis derived a clonal expansion index from normalized ranks of inferred template counts within each repertoire. In a later analysis, generation probabilities were computed using a VDJ recombination model fitted to out-of-frame rearrangements, and the results were checked against IGoR. In a later analysis, TCR-TCR, TCR-HLA and TCR-CMV co-occurrence was scored with hypergeometric tests, and a repertoire-size bias correction was applied to TCR pairs. In a later analysis, false discovery rates were estimated by permuting HLA or CMV assignments 20 times. In a later analysis, co-occurring TCRs were grouped with DBSCAN, and TCRdist sequence similarity was added when clustering was performed within HLA-allele-positive subsets. Repertoires with fewer than 30,000 or more than 120,000 public chains were left out of co-occurrence clustering, as were four to six repertoires with anomalous nucleotide sharing. In its TCRdb copy, this immuneACCESS table keeps in-frame sequences only and misses some clones. Where compared with another copy, unresolved V genes explain less than half of these, and the others have no known cause. V, J and clone size are those of that table, while D and trimming were read from the DNA. This sample's listing comprises 200,000 to 250,000 clones. The biggest ten clones account for around 0.95% of the sample.

Sequencing input: PBMCs. This clonotype was sampled from a woman younger than 45 in good health and CMV-seropositive.

The bases read TGTGCCAGCAGTTTAAGGAAGGGGGAGTTCTCCTACAATGAGCAGTTCTTC. Its product reads: CASSLRKGEFSYNEQFF. The receptor chain draws on TRBV27 and TRBJ2-1; perhaps TRBD1 is the D gene, with 6 bases matching. The trim is 2 bases for V and 0 bases for J, with a gap of 14 bases between the germline ends. CDR1 and CDR2, looked up from the germline V gene (reference sequence), are MNHEY and SMNVEV. Inclusive of the bounding cysteine and phenylalanine, the CDR3 is 17 residues long. Only CDR3 DNA remains: 51 bases, in frame from the first base.